The 2 T cell receptor beta chains below all came from one sample that was sequenced in a study of cytomegalovirus exposure and HLA in healthy donors. Amplification used 60 Vbeta primers and 13 Jbeta primers. Profiling relied on immunoSEQ multiplex PCR, and the TCRdb table lists in-frame clones only, not all of them. Of roughly 100,000 clones in the sample, approximately 80% were seen once. Material: PBMCs. Receptors were obtained from a woman aged 35 to 49 in good health and CMV-seronegative.

The genes are TRBV9 and TRBJ2-2; no definite D call. This CDR3 is built from 13 residues. Looked up from germline, CDR1 is SGDLS and CDR2 is YYNGEE. Trimming stripped 3 bases from V and 1 base from J, with 4 bases between. The chain's CDR3 is CASSGLNTGELFF. DNA of the CDR3: TGTGCCAGCAGCGGACTGAACACCGGGGAGCTGTTTTTT. Based on the CDR3 plus reference TRBV9 and TRBJ2-2, the full variable domain is DSGVTQTPKHLITATGQRVTLRCSPRSGDLSVYWYQQSLDQGLQFLIQYYNGEERAKGNILERFSAQQFPDLHSELNLSSLELGDSALYFCASSGLNTGELFFGEGSRLTVL.

The sample holds one count of this clone. CDR3 residues: CASSPQTGAGANVLTF. Written as DNA, the CDR3 is TGTGCCAGCAGCCCCCAAACAGGGGCTGGGGCCAACGTCCTGACTTTC. V gene TRBV7-2 combines with J gene TRBJ2-6, with 7 bases aligning to TRBD1. The trim removed 5 bases at V and 2 bases at J, leaving 6 bases unmatched. Germline assignment: CDR1 SGHTA and CDR2 FQGNSA. This CDR3 spans 16 amino acids.